The 7 T cell receptor beta chains reported below all come from one sample, sequenced in a study of T cells in Graves' hyperthyroidism and ophthalmopathy. There were TCR beta CDR3 regions amplified from RNA transcripts. Using the HTBI primer set, a first-round RT-PCR was run on the TCR CDR3. TCRdb ran MiXCR on the multiplex PCR reads and lists one entry per CDR3 protein. The data show about 700,000 distinct CDR3 sequences, around 15% seen once. Sequencing input: blood. These receptors all stem from a young woman with Graves' hyperthyroidism.

This clonotype was observed many times. V gene TRBV30 combines with J gene TRBJ2-7, with a weak D call TRBD2 (7 bases). Germline V gives CDR1 GTSNPN, CDR2 SVGIG (reference sequence). This CDR3 is built from 14 residues. V shed 3 bases and J shed 3 bases, with 15 bases lying between them. CDR3 bases: TGTGCCTGGAGCCACGGGGGCGGGGGCTACGAGCAGTACTTC. Protein: CAWSHGGGGYEQYF. The full variable domain, its missing parts supplied by reference TRBV30 and TRBJ2-7, is SQTIHQWPATLVQPVGSPLSLECTVEGTSNPNLYWYRQAAGRGLQLLFYSVGIGQISSEVPQNLSASRPQDRQFILSSKKLLLSDSGFYLCAWSHGGGGYEQYFGPGTRLTVT.

The rearrangement joins TRBV7-2 to TRBJ2-2; 7 bases fit TRBD1. Germline V CDR1 and CDR2: SGHTA, FQGNSA. The CDR3 has 14 residues. Trimming cost V 3 bases and J 6 bases; bases outside gene matches: 4. The CDR3 here is CASSLTGISGELFF. CDR3 nucleotides: TGTGCCAGCAGCTTGACAGGGATATCCGGGGAGCTGTTTTTT. The variable domain in full, with the rest retrieved from reference TRBV7-2 and TRBJ2-2, is GAGVSQSPSNKVTEKGKDVELRCDPISGHTALYWYRQSLGQGLEFLIYFQGNSAPDKSGLPSDRFSAERTGGSVSTLTIQRTQQEDSAVYLCASSLTGISGELFFGEGSRLTVL.

The table lists this clonotype with a few counts. This chain connects TRBV13 to TRBJ2-2; 7 positions agree with TRBD2. The CDR3 runs 15 residues. Germline assignment: CDR1 PRHDT and CDR2 FYEKMQ (reference sequence). V shed 6 bases and J 0 bases; nucleotides not matched to a gene: 4. CDR3 DNA: TGTGCCAGCAGTCATGGACTAGCGAACACCGGGGAGCTGTTTTTT. Its translation: CASSHGLANTGELFF.

V usage is TRBV2 and J usage is TRBJ1-1, with D uncertain. CDR3 size: 14 residues. The V gene lost 4 bases and the J gene lost 1 base, with 10 bases spanning the gap. The germline V gene has CDR1 SNHLY and CDR2 FYNNEI. The CDR3 sequence is CASSVGGSNTEAFF. The CDR3 nucleotides are TGTGCCAGCAGTGTGGGAGGGTCGAACACTGAAGCTTTCTTT.

This clonotype occurred many times. The chain combines TRBV3-1 with TRBJ2-1; 10 nucleotides agree with TRBD2. The V gene end was trimmed by 2 bases and the J gene end by 7 bases; junction bases not matched to a gene: 8. Germline assignment: CDR1 LGHDT and CDR2 YNNKEL (reference sequence). This CDR3 comprises 16 residues. The CDR3 region is CASSQWLSGRNNEQFF. DNA for the CDR3: TGTGCCAGCAGCCAATGGCTTAGCGGGAGGAATAATGAGCAGTTCTTC.

V gene TRBV7-2 combines with J gene TRBJ2-7; the D gene is possibly TRBD2 (7 bases). CDR1 and CDR2 (germline): SGHTA, FQGNSA. V lost 5 bases and J 6 bases, leaving 14 bases between the germline ends. CDR3 length: 13 residues. CDR3 sequence: CASSLWGGPEQYF. The CDR3 nucleotides are TGTGCCAGCAGCCTATGGGGGGGCCCCGAGCAGTACTTC.

This clonotype has at least ten counts. The CDR3 region is CASSFNREADTQYF. The CDR3 DNA reads as TGCGCCAGCAGCTTCAACAGGGAAGCAGATACGCAGTATTTT. V and J are TRBV5-1 and TRBJ2-3, with TRBD1 as a possible D gene (6 bases). Trimming removed 2 bases at V and 4 bases at J, with 11 bases between. The CDR3 sequence is 14 residues long. The germline gives CDR1 SGHRS, CDR2 YFSETQ.